One and the same sample provided the 14 T cell receptor beta chains below, sequenced in a study of beta chain features in type 1 diabetes. Overall study findings and caveats: There was a moderate but significant shortening of TCRB CDR3s in all four CD4+ subsets of Type 1 diabetes patients.

The entirety of the isolated RNA underwent reverse transcription, so expressed TCRB transcripts were sequenced. Repertoires were generated with immunoSEQ multiplex PCR, while TCRdb's copy carries only in-frame clones and drops some. The table shows approximately 160,000 clones, with about 9.3% occurring only once. Antigens of these TCRs are unknown. Material: central memory CD4+ T cells from blood. Source of these receptors: a man aged 30 to 45 with type 1 diabetes.

The chain couples TRBV5-1 to TRBJ2-1; a weak D match, TRBD1 (6 bases). The CDR3 is 13 amino acids. The V gene lost 4 bases and the J gene lost 5 bases, with 10 bases spanning the gap. CDR1 is SGHRS, CDR2 YFSETQ, per germline. CDR3 sequence (DNA): TGCGCCAGCAGCGTAGGACAGAACAATGAGCAGTTCTTC. Protein product: CASSVGQNNEQFF.

This clone was found many times. V and J are TRBV29-1 and TRBJ2-1, with D perhaps matching TRBD1 (5 bases). The germline CDR1 and CDR2 sequences are SQVTM and ANQGSEA. The CDR3 contains 11 residues. V lost 6 bases to trimming and J lost 9 bases, with 12 bases between them. The CDR3 DNA follows: TGCAGCGTGTCAGGGTTTAGTGAGCAGTTCTTC. Amino acids: CSVSGFSEQFF.

This chain connects TRBV4-3 to TRBJ2-7, with 11 positions matching TRBD1. The CDR3 covers 16 residues. Germline loops: CDR1 LGHNA, CDR2 YSLEER. With 1 base clipped from V and 3 bases from J, the junction kept 5 bases outside the gene matches. The CDR3 reads CASSQGAGTGGYEQYF. CDR3 bases: TGCGCCAGCAGCCAAGGAGCCGGGACAGGGGGCTACGAGCAGTACTTC.

This sequence joins TRBV6-6 and TRBJ2-7; D ambiguous. V was trimmed by 4 bases and J by 2 bases, leaving 6 bases between them. Germline loops: CDR1 MNHNY, CDR2 SVGAGI (reference sequence). This CDR3 contains 12 residues. The DNA for the CDR3 is TGTGCCAGCAGTTCTCGAGCCTACGAGCAGTACTTC. Residues: CASSSRAYEQYF.

The V and J genes are TRBV14 and TRBJ1-5; D is uncertain. V was trimmed by 1 base and J by 0 bases, leaving 13 bases between them. Germline lookup yields CDR1 SGHDN and CDR2 FVKESK. The CDR3 is 17 amino acids. The CDR3 DNA is TGTGCCAGCAGCCAAGGATTAGCACCCTATAGCAATCAGCCCCAGCATTTT. It codes for CASSQGLAPYSNQPQHF.

This clone was seen more than once but under ten times. The chain joins TRBV7-2 to TRBJ2-7; perhaps TRBD2 as D (5 bases). Germline lookup yields CDR1 SGHTA and CDR2 FQGNSA. This CDR3 has 13 residues. V lost 8 bases and J 3 bases, leaving 14 bases between the germline ends. This CDR3 reads CASAASLIYEQYF. The CDR3 nucleotides are TGTGCCAGCGCGGCTAGCTTAATCTACGAGCAGTACTTC.

This clone came up a few times. The gene calls are TRBV27 and TRBJ2-7; possible D gene TRBD2, 6 bases. The V end was cut by 8 bases, the J end by 3 bases, with 20 bases between. CDR1 and CDR2 from the germline V gene are MNHEY and SMNVEV (reference sequence). This CDR3 spans 15 amino acids. CDR3 nucleotides: TGTGCCAGCGCCCGTGGGACTTCCCCTAGCTACGAGCAGTACTTC. Protein: CASARGTSPSYEQYF.

The chain uses TRBV5-1 and TRBJ2-1, with 7 bases that match TRBD1. This CDR3 is 17 amino acids long. Trimming took 0 bases from V and 4 from J; bases not matched to a gene: 10. The germline gives CDR1 SGHRS, CDR2 YFSETQ. The CDR3 reads CASSLAPDRAAYNEQFF. The CDR3 nucleotides are TGCGCCAGCAGCTTGGCCCCCGACAGGGCGGCTTACAATGAGCAGTTCTTC.

The CDR3 nucleotides are TGTGCCAGCAGTCGGGGACTAGCGGGACGCACAGATACGCAGTATTTT. This codes for CASSRGLAGRTDTQYF. The chain links TRBV28 to TRBJ2-3; 13 positions agree with TRBD2. CDR3 size: 16 residues. Trimming at V came to 5 bases and at J to 1 base, leaving 3 bases not matched to a gene. Looked up from germline, CDR1 is MDHEN and CDR2 is SYDVKM.

Only a few counts were recorded for this clone. The gene calls are TRBV18 and TRBJ2-1; TRBD1 agrees at 7 bases. Germline CDR1 KGHSH, CDR2 LQKENI. Trimming took 5 bases from V and 7 from J; bases not matched to a gene: 5. The CDR3 is 13 amino acids. As DNA, the CDR3 is TGTGCCAGCTCAGCAGGGGGTCAAAATGAGCAGTTCTTC. Its protein is CASSAGGQNEQFF.

The V gene is TRBV7-2, the J gene TRBJ2-5, with TRBD2 identical over 7 bases. The CDR3 consists of 14 residues. The ends lost 5 bases at V and 5 bases at J; junction bases unmatched: 8. The V gene's germline CDR1 is SGHTA and CDR2 FQGNSA. The CDR3 DNA sequence: TGTGCCAGCAGCCGCCCCGGACTAGGGGAGACCCAGTACTTC. Translating gives CASSRPGLGETQYF.

V usage is TRBV7-2 and J usage is TRBJ2-7; 7 bases map to TRBD1. Germline trimming cut 3 bases from V and 6 bases from J; bases unmatched to any gene: 11. CDR3 length: 15 residues. Germline loops: CDR1 SGHTA, CDR2 FQGNSA. CDR3: CASSLNRGSVGEQYF. CDR3 DNA: TGTGCCAGCAGCTTGAACAGGGGTAGTGTAGGCGAGCAGTACTTC.

The table lists this clone with a few counts. This rearrangement joins TRBV11-2 to TRBJ2-1; perhaps TRBD2 as D (6 bases). The V gene's germline CDR1 is SGHAT and CDR2 FQNNGV. The length of the CDR3 is 15 residues. The V gene lost 0 bases and the J gene lost 4 bases, with 10 bases spanning the gap. CDR3 coding DNA: TGTGCCAGCAGCTTAGAGCGACTAGTTTACAATGAGCAGTTCTTC. Translating it yields CASSLERLVYNEQFF. Combining the CDR3 with reference TRBV11-2 and TRBJ2-1 gives the whole variable domain EAGVAQSPRYKIIEKRQSVAFWCNPISGHATLYWYQQILGQGPKLLIQFQNNGVVDDSQLPKDRFSAERLKGVDSTLKIQPAKLEDSAVYLCASSLERLVYNEQFFGPGTRLTVL.

This clone appeared a few times. The sample contains more than one DNA sequence encoding this CDR3. The chain combines TRBV5-1 with TRBJ1-2, with 7 bases identical to TRBD1. With V trimmed by 0 bases and J by 8 bases, 4 bases remained unmatched. The CDR3 consists of 13 residues. CDR1 SGHRS and CDR2 YFSETQ come from the germline V gene. The CDR3 DNA reads TGCGCCAGCAGCTTGGGACAGGGAGGCGGCTACACCTTC. It encodes CASSLGQGGGYTF.